One and the same sample provided the 13 T cell receptor beta chains below, sequenced in a study of T cell responses to AZD1222 COVID-19 vaccine. Data came from immunoSEQ multiplex PCR; TCRdb stores just in-frame clones and leaves some out. The data show around 140,000 clones, about nine tenths seen once. The sample in question was peripheral blood, obtained 28 days after the second AZD1222 dose. These receptors were collected from an adult who received the AZD1222 COVID-19 vaccine.

V gene TRBV6-5 combines with J gene TRBJ2-2; weak D call: TRBD1 (5 bases). Trimming took off 0 bases at V and 2 bases at J, with 7 bases between the two ends. This CDR3 has 15 residues. Germline CDR1 and CDR2: MNHEY and SVGAGI. CDR3 sequence (DNA): TGTGCCAGCAGTTACTCGACAGCTAACACCGGGGAGCTGTTTTTT. Its protein product is CASSYSTANTGELFF.

The rearrangement uses TRBV5-1 and TRBJ1-1; D unresolved. V was trimmed by 3 bases and J by 4 bases, leaving 7 bases between them. CDR3 length: 12 residues. Germline-derived CDR1 and CDR2 are SGHRS and YFSETQ. The CDR3 sequence is CASSSPTTEAFF. CDR3 DNA sequence: TGCGCCAGCAGCTCGCCCACCACTGAAGCTTTCTTT.

This chain uses TRBV6-6 with TRBJ2-7, with D perhaps matching TRBD1 or TRBD2 (5 bases each). Germline lookup yields CDR1 MNHNY and CDR2 SVGAGI (reference sequence). The ends were cut back, 2 bases at V and 5 bases at J, with 7 bases in the middle. The CDR3 consists of 12 residues. The CDR3 region has the DNA TGTGCCAGCAGTTACCGAGGGGACGAGCAGTACTTC. It specifies CASSYRGDEQYF.

The V call is TRBV25-1, the J call TRBJ2-7, with D unclear. The length of the CDR3 is 12 residues. V was clipped by 3 bases and J by 4 bases, with 7 bases between them. Germline-derived CDR1 and CDR2 are MGHDK and SYGVNS. This chain's CDR3 is CASSEGVYEQYF. The CDR3 DNA follows: TGTGCCAGCAGTGAGGGTGTTTACGAGCAGTACTTC.

This chain links TRBV18 with TRBJ2-3; the D call may be TRBD1 or TRBD2 (6 bases each). V shed 3 bases and J shed 4 bases, with 11 bases lying between them. The CDR3 covers 14 residues. Germline assignment: CDR1 KGHSH and CDR2 LQKENI. The CDR3 DNA sequence: TGTGCCAGCTCACCGAGGGGGGCGGCAGATACGCAGTATTTT. Residues: CASSPRGAADTQYF. Full variable domain (rest looked up from reference TRBV18 and TRBJ2-3): NAGVMQNPRHLVRRRGQEARLRCSPMKGHSHVYWYRQLPEEGLKFMVYLQKENIIDESGMPKERFSAEFPKEGPSILRIQQVVRGDSAAYFCASSPRGAADTQYFGPGTRLTVL.

The V call is TRBV11-2, the J call TRBJ1-5; D unresolved. This CDR3 has 15 residues. Germline loops: CDR1 SGHAT, CDR2 FQNNGV. Trimming stripped 5 bases from V and 1 base from J, with 12 bases between. This CDR3 reads CASSPHSISNQPQHF. The CDR3 nucleotides read TGTGCCAGCAGCCCCCATAGTATCAGCAATCAGCCCCAGCATTTT.

J is TRBJ2-2 and V is TRBV7-3; 7 bases fit TRBD1. V lost 3 bases to trimming and J lost 6 bases; unmatched junction nucleotides: 10. Germline CDR1 reads SGHTA; CDR2 reads FQGTGA. The CDR3 loop spans 16 amino acids. The chain's CDR3 is CASSLEDWTGPGELFF. The DNA for the CDR3 is TGTGCCAGCAGCTTGGAAGACTGGACAGGCCCCGGGGAGCTGTTTTTT.

The chain joins TRBV7-8 to TRBJ2-7, with a tentative D call TRBD1 (6 bases). Germline CDR1 is SGHVS and CDR2 is FQNEAQ. CDR3 length equals 12 residues. The V end was cut by 3 bases, the J end by 6 bases, with 9 bases between. The CDR3 is CASSFRGSEQYF. In DNA form, the CDR3 reads TGTGCCAGCAGCTTTAGGGGGAGCGAGCAGTACTTC.

The V and J genes are TRBV6-5 and TRBJ2-4; the D gene is possibly TRBD2 (5 bases). Trimming stripped 4 bases from V and 1 base from J, with 11 bases between. CDR3 length: 15 residues. Per the germline V gene, CDR1 is MNHEY and CDR2 is SVGAGI. CDR3 protein: CASSLRVGAKNIQYF. The CDR3 DNA reads TGTGCCAGCAGTTTGAGGGTCGGGGCCAAAAACATTCAGTACTTC.

The table lists this clone with a few counts. This rearrangement joins TRBV12-3 or TRBV12-4 to TRBJ2-5, with TRBD2 matching 7 bases. The V and J ends lost 5 bases and 4 bases, in that order; junction bases with no gene match: 4. This CDR3 is built from 13 residues. The CDR3 DNA reads TGTGCCAGCAGTCCGAGCGGGACAGAGACCCAGTACTTC. Translated, it gives CASSPSGTETQYF.

V usage is TRBV11-3 and J usage is TRBJ2-1, with D unresolved. V was trimmed by 1 base and J by 1 base, leaving 8 bases between them. Germline V gene data show CDR1 as SGHNT and CDR2 as YENEEA. This CDR3 region has 15 residues. The CDR3: CASSLGASSYNEQFF. CDR3 nucleotide sequence: TGTGCCAGCAGCTTAGGGGCTTCTTCCTACAATGAGCAGTTCTTC.

The chain joins TRBV29-1 to TRBJ1-1, with a tentative D call TRBD1 (5 bases). Germline CDR1 SQVTM, CDR2 ANQGSEA. V was pared by 6 bases and J by 8 bases, with 16 bases between. The CDR3 has 12 amino acids. CDR3 in amino acids: CSVQSVGAEAFF. The CDR3 nucleotides are TGCAGCGTCCAATCCGTAGGGGCAGAAGCTTTCTTT.

The chain is built from TRBV7-3 and TRBJ2-2, with 10 positions matching TRBD2. Losses at the gene ends were 2 bases for V and 5 bases for J; bases not matched to a gene: 2. Germline CDR1 reads SGHTA; CDR2 reads FQGTGA. The CDR3 totals 15 residues. The CDR3 loop reads CASSLLAGETGELFF. The CDR3 coding sequence is TGTGCCAGCAGCTTACTAGCGGGAGAAACCGGGGAGCTGTTTTTT.